The rows below give T cell receptor beta chains drawn from one sample of a study of shared clonotypes between healthy human individuals. The assay was immunoSEQ multiplex PCR, and TCRdb's table has in-frame clones only and misses some. The sample consists of around 600,000 clones, 85% to 95% of them appearing once. The specimen was naive CD8+ T cells sorted from blood. These receptors originate from a woman aged 30 to 39 in good health. Each CDR3 is given without its conserved first and last residue. D genes are given only for firm matches. Part of the rows lack a size; the others show once, few, many or a class for expanded clones.

D gene: -
clone size: -
V gene: TRBV28
CDR3 protein: ASSLDSDSYEQY

D gene: -
clone size: -
V gene: TRBV7-9
CDR3 protein: ASSWGERQLSGNTIY

D gene: TRBD2
clone size: -
V gene: TRBV5-1
CDR3 protein: ASTMRPSGSGTYEQY

D gene: -
clone size: -
V gene: TRBV2
CDR3 protein: ASSEVTRSYNEQF

D gene: -
clone size: -
V gene: TRBV10-2
CDR3 protein: ASSGEGLNEQF

D gene: -
clone size: -
V gene: TRBV11-2
CDR3 protein: ASSLAAGNYEQY

D gene: TRBD2
clone size: -
V gene: TRBV9
CDR3 protein: ASSASGSSYNEQF

D gene: TRBD2
clone size: -
V gene: TRBV13
CDR3 protein: ASTRGPTSGYNEQF

D gene: TRBD1
clone size: -
V gene: TRBV27
CDR3 protein: ASSTGREQY

D gene: -
clone size: -
V gene: TRBV27
CDR3 protein: ASSLREQY

D gene: -
clone size: -
V gene: TRBV19
CDR3 protein: ASAGHGNTEAF

D gene: -
clone size: -
V gene: TRBV7-6
CDR3 protein: ASSLAGTGELF

D gene: -
clone size: -
V gene: TRBV28
CDR3 protein: ASTGGPEEQY

D gene: -
clone size: -
V gene: TRBV6-5
CDR3 protein: ASSYSIRGWDEQF

D gene: TRBD2
clone size: -
V gene: TRBV28
CDR3 protein: ASSSSRLAGFPYEQF

D gene: -
clone size: -
V gene: TRBV5-5
CDR3 protein: ASSSTPTVNSGNTIY

D gene: -
clone size: -
V gene: TRBV27
CDR3 protein: ASSGGAYYEQY

D gene: -
clone size: once
V gene: TRBV28
CDR3 protein: ASSPVGQETQY

D gene: -
clone size: -
V gene: TRBV14
CDR3 protein: ASSQDNYNEQF

D gene: TRBD1
clone size: -
V gene: TRBV4-1
CDR3 protein: ASSQDTGGIETQY

D gene: TRBD1
clone size: -
V gene: TRBV27
CDR3 protein: ASRTGNTEAF

D gene: -
clone size: -
V gene: TRBV10-2
CDR3 protein: ASSWGREPYNEQF

D gene: -
clone size: -
V gene: TRBV27
CDR3 protein: ASSLSAISYEQY

D gene: -
clone size: -
V gene: TRBV5-6
CDR3 protein: ASSLLGEQY

D gene: -
clone size: -
V gene: TRBV7-7
CDR3 protein: ASSLETGDSYGYT

D gene: -
clone size: -
V gene: TRBV27
CDR3 protein: ASRPPDGSSYNEQF

D gene: -
clone size: once
V gene: TRBV28
CDR3 protein: ASSLTPGASNQPQH

D gene: -
clone size: once
V gene: TRBV28
CDR3 protein: ASTLWGGGGSPLH

D gene: -
clone size: -
V gene: TRBV29-1
CDR3 protein: SVEGSHEPGTQY

D gene: -
clone size: -
V gene: TRBV6-5
CDR3 protein: ASSYSFPGENTEAF

D gene: TRBD1
clone size: -
V gene: TRBV4-2
CDR3 protein: ASSQEQTGGANEQY

D gene: -
clone size: -
V gene: TRBV27
CDR3 protein: ASSLSAQGTEAF

D gene: -
clone size: -
V gene: TRBV2
CDR3 protein: ASSELGPSYEQY

D gene: -
clone size: -
V gene: TRBV19
CDR3 protein: ASTGGDRVPAAGVAGEQF

D gene: TRBD1
clone size: -
V gene: TRBV5-1
CDR3 protein: ASSSGTANTEAF

D gene: -
clone size: few
V gene: TRBV27
CDR3 protein: ASSLEGYGYT

D gene: -
clone size: -
V gene: TRBV5-6
CDR3 protein: ASSLPGRGANEQF

D gene: TRBD2
clone size: -
V gene: TRBV28
CDR3 protein: ASSLLPGTSGRGSTDTQY

D gene: -
clone size: -
V gene: TRBV27
CDR3 protein: ASSFRGPDTQY

D gene: -
clone size: -
V gene: TRBV28
CDR3 protein: ASSLAAYSNQPQH

D gene: -
clone size: -
V gene: TRBV5-1
CDR3 protein: ASSLADLSSYNEQF